A selection of T cell receptor beta chains follows, all from one sample in a study of shared clonotypes between healthy human individuals. Data came from immunoSEQ multiplex PCR; TCRdb stores just in-frame clones and leaves some out. The sample holds 2 million to 2.5 million clones, approximately 96% seen once. The specimen was naive CD4+ T cells sorted from blood. The receptors were gathered from a man aged 18 to 30 in good health. The CDR3 runs from the conserved cysteine through the conserved F or W. Each record gives: clone size, V gene, D gene, J gene, CDR3 protein, CDR3 DNA. D genes are given only for firm matches. Expanded clones get a size class; other rows say once, few or many, or leave the size out.

NA	TRBV5-4	NA	TRBJ2-7	CASKPGTGPYEQYF	TGTGCCAGCAAACCTGGGACGGGGCCGTACGAGCAGTACTTC
NA	TRBV21-1	NA	TRBJ2-2	CASSNPNLSTGELFF	TGTGCCAGCAGCAACCCGAATTTATCCACCGGGGAGCTGTTTTTT
NA	TRBV7-9	NA	TRBJ1-4	CASSLAGQSNEKLFF	TGTGCCAGCAGCTTAGCAGGGCAGTCTAATGAAAAACTGTTTTTT
NA	TRBV5-8	NA	TRBJ2-5	CASSTGGAIRETQYF	TGTGCCAGCAGCACAGGAGGGGCCATACGAGAGACCCAGTACTTC
NA	TRBV19	NA	TRBJ1-3	CASSTTGDGNTIYF	TGTGCCAGTAGTACGACAGGAGACGGAAACACCATATATTTT
NA	TRBV7-2	TRBD2	TRBJ2-5	CASSLVSSGRMRETQYF	TGTGCCAGCAGCTTAGTGTCTAGCGGGAGGATGAGGGAGACCCAGTACTTC
once	TRBV18	NA	TRBJ1-6	CASSLGRANNSPLHF	TGTGCCAGCTCCTTGGGCAGGGCGAATAATTCACCCCTCCACTTT
NA	TRBV30	NA	TRBJ2-3	CAWTSGTGDTQYF	TGTGCCTGGACTAGCGGGACAGGAGATACGCAGTATTTT
NA	TRBV6-1	NA	TRBJ1-4	CASSERPGFFNEKLFF	TGTGCCAGCAGTGAGAGGCCCGGTTTCTTTAATGAAAAACTGTTTTTT
NA	TRBV10-3	NA	TRBJ2-2	CAIRAGAGELFF	TGTGCCATCAGAGCAGGGGCCGGGGAGCTGTTTTTT
NA	TRBV5-4	NA	TRBJ2-7	CASSLSHEQYF	TGTGCCAGCAGCTTGTCCCACGAGCAGTACTTC
NA	TRBV30	TRBD1	TRBJ1-1	CAWSWQGARLGNTEAFF	TGTGCCTGGAGCTGGCAGGGGGCCAGGCTCGGGAACACTGAAGCTTTCTTT
once	TRBV7-2	TRBD2	TRBJ2-3	CASSSGGGLDTQYF	TGTGCCAGCAGCTCGGGAGGAGGGCTGGATACGCAGTATTTT
NA	TRBV30	NA	TRBJ1-1	CAWSPQGNTEAFF	TGTGCCTGGAGCCCCCAAGGTAACACTGAAGCTTTCTTT
NA	TRBV14	NA	TRBJ2-7	CASSQVLSKRDRGEQYF	TGTGCCAGCAGCCAAGTCTTATCGAAAAGGGATCGGGGCGAGCAGTACTTC
NA	TRBV6-1	TRBD1	TRBJ2-7	CASSVTGPYEQYF	TGTGCCAGCAGCGTGACAGGGCCCTACGAGCAGTACTTC
NA	TRBV10-3	NA	TRBJ2-2	CATTTTRGATGELFF	TGTGCCACAACGACAACGAGGGGGGCCACCGGGGAGCTGTTTTTT
NA	TRBV7-6	NA	TRBJ1-3	CASSFSPASGNTIYF	TGTGCCAGCAGCTTTAGCCCGGCCTCTGGAAACACCATATATTTT
NA	TRBV6-6	NA	TRBJ2-7	CASRLRRGREYEQYF	TGTGCCAGCAGACTCCGCAGGGGAAGGGAGTACGAGCAGTACTTC
NA	TRBV4-1	TRBD1	TRBJ1-1	CASSQVDRGDPEAFF	TGCGCCAGCAGCCAAGTGGACAGGGGCGACCCTGAAGCTTTCTTT
NA	TRBV28	TRBD1	TRBJ1-2	CASSITDRGGPYNYGYTF	TGTGCCAGCAGCATAACGGACAGGGGAGGGCCCTATAACTATGGCTACACCTTC
NA	TRBV6-6	NA	TRBJ1-1	CASSYGERGTEAFF	TGTGCCAGCAGTTACGGGGAGAGGGGCACTGAAGCTTTCTTT
NA	TRBV6-5	NA	TRBJ1-2	CASREGAQRTHTF	TGTGCCAGCAGGGAAGGGGCTCAACGTACCCACACCTTC
NA	TRBV10-1	TRBD1	TRBJ2-5	CASSDGRRTGCLETQYF	TGCGCCAGCAGTGACGGGCGGAGGACAGGATGTTTAGAGACCCAGTACTTC
NA	TRBV2	TRBD2	TRBJ2-1	CASSGTSVNEQFF	TGTGCCAGCAGTGGGACTAGCGTCAATGAGCAGTTCTTC
NA	TRBV9	NA	TRBJ1-1	CASSVVTEAEAFF	TGTGCCAGCAGCGTAGTGACCGAGGCTGAAGCTTTCTTT
NA	TRBV6-1	NA	TRBJ2-5	CASSELWETQYF	TGTGCCAGCAGTGAATTGTGGGAGACCCAGTACTTC
NA	TRBV7-2	TRBD1	TRBJ1-2	CASSRSGQGNYGYTF	TGTGCCAGCAGCCGTAGTGGACAGGGGAACTATGGCTACACCTTC
NA	TRBV18	NA	TRBJ2-7	CASSPGRGTYEQYF	TGTGCCAGCTCACCGGGCAGGGGCACCTACGAGCAGTACTTC
NA	TRBV5-1	NA	TRBJ1-2	CASSLALTGNGGYTF	TGCGCCAGCAGCTTGGCCCTGACAGGTAACGGTGGCTACACCTTC
NA	TRBV6-5	NA	TRBJ2-5	CASSLDPRGRETQYF	TGTGCCAGCAGTTTGGACCCACGGGGGCGAGAGACCCAGTACTTC
NA	TRBV30	NA	TRBJ2-7	CAWSSGPRYGQYF	TGTGCCTGGAGCTCCGGGCCGAGATACGGGCAGTACTTC
NA	TRBV5-1	NA	TRBJ2-2	CASGKTGSGLSTGELFF	TGCGCCAGCGGAAAGACGGGGTCGGGACTTTCGACCGGGGAGCTGTTTTTT
NA	TRBV18	NA	TRBJ2-3	CASSPPGPGTDTQYF	TGTGCCAGCTCACCTCCGGGACCAGGCACAGATACGCAGTATTTT
NA	TRBV7-9	TRBD1	TRBJ2-6	CATRGPRGLPSGANVLTF	TGTGCCACCAGGGGGCCCAGGGGGCTCCCCTCTGGGGCCAACGTCCTGACTTTC
NA	TRBV5-4	NA	TRBJ2-6	CASSLGQSGANVLTF	TGTGCCAGCAGCTTGGGACAGTCTGGGGCCAACGTCCTGACTTTC
NA	TRBV19	NA	TRBJ1-4	CASSTQGSTNEKLFF	TGTGCCAGTAGTACACAGGGATCCACTAATGAAAAACTGTTTTTT
NA	TRBV6-5	TRBD1	TRBJ1-5	CASAEGTGGYQPQHF	TGTGCCAGCGCCGAGGGGACAGGGGGATATCAGCCCCAGCATTTT
NA	TRBV27	NA	TRBJ1-1	CASSLQGNTEAFF	TGTGCCAGCAGTTTACAAGGGAACACTGAAGCTTTCTTT
NA	TRBV19	NA	TRBJ2-7	CASSSYNSASYEQYF	TGTGCCAGTAGTTCCTACAACAGCGCCTCCTACGAGCAGTACTTC
NA	TRBV7-7	TRBD2	TRBJ2-7	CASSLASGRNYEQYF	TGTGCTAGCAGCTTGGCTAGCGGGAGGAACTACGAGCAGTACTTC
NA	TRBV2	NA	TRBJ2-5	CASSGGPGSLETQYF	TGTGCCAGCAGTGGCGGCCCGGGTAGTTTAGAGACCCAGTACTTC
NA	TRBV30	NA	TRBJ1-4	CAWSDNEKLFF	TGTGCCTGGAGCGATAATGAAAAACTGTTTTTT
NA	TRBV6-6	NA	TRBJ1-1	CASSLAGTPAEAFF	TGTGCCAGCAGTTTAGCCGGGACACCCGCTGAAGCTTTCTTT
NA	TRBV5-1	TRBD1	TRBJ2-1	CASSLAGGPNNEQFF	TGCGCCAGCAGCTTGGCAGGGGGACCCAACAATGAGCAGTTCTTC
once	TRBV19	NA	TRBJ2-6	CASSPLSGANVLTF	TGTGCCAGTAGTCCTCTTTCTGGGGCCAACGTCCTGACTTTC
NA	TRBV5-4	NA	TRBJ1-1	CASSLEGRLREAFF	TGTGCCAGCAGCTTGGAGGGCAGACTAAGGGAAGCTTTCTTT
NA	TRBV7-9	TRBD1	TRBJ1-4	CASSSPGTGANEKLFF	TGTGCCAGCAGCTCACCCGGGACAGGGGCTAATGAAAAACTGTTTTTT
NA	TRBV5-1	TRBD1	TRBJ1-1	CASSGGTGNTEAFF	TGCGCCAGCAGTGGGGGGACAGGGAACACTGAAGCTTTCTTT
NA	TRBV27	NA	TRBJ2-7	CASSLSERPSSEQYF	TGTGCCAGCAGTTTATCTGAGCGTCCCTCCTCCGAGCAGTACTTC
once	TRBV11-2	NA	TRBJ2-7	CASSPVVMAGYEQYF	TGTGCCAGCAGCCCGGTTGTAATGGCGGGCTACGAGCAGTACTTC
NA	TRBV28	NA	TRBJ1-6	CASRRQNSPLHF	TGTGCCAGCAGGCGACAGAATTCACCCCTCCACTTT
NA	TRBV10-3	NA	TRBJ1-2	CAISEGSGGYTF	TGTGCCATCAGTGAAGGGAGTGGTGGCTACACCTTC
NA	TRBV4-2	TRBD1	TRBJ1-1	CASSQDRDSYNTEAFF	TGTGCCAGCAGCCAAGATAGGGACAGCTATAACACTGAAGCTTTCTTT
NA	TRBV4-3	TRBD1	TRBJ2-5	CASSQTRQGRETQYF	TGCGCCAGCAGCCAAACCAGACAGGGTCGGGAGACCCAGTACTTC
NA	TRBV29-1	NA	TRBJ2-3	CSVEGRGGTDTQYF	TGCAGCGTTGAAGGGCGGGGAGGCACAGATACGCAGTATTTT
NA	TRBV7-9	NA	TRBJ1-1	CASSLVTEAFF	TGTGCCAGCAGCTTAGTCACTGAAGCTTTCTTT